These T cell receptor beta chains were read from a single sample in a study of CD8 T cells in Susac syndrome. TCRdb reprocessed the immunoSEQ multiplex PCR reads with MiXCR, giving one entry per CDR3 protein. Of around 280,000 distinct CDR3 sequences listed, roughly 85% are singletons. Sequenced material: CD8+ T cells from PBMCs. The receptors were sampled from a human donor with multiple sclerosis. The CDR3 runs from the conserved cysteine through the conserved F or W. Each record gives: CDR3 DNA, CDR3 protein, J gene, D gene, V gene, clone size. A D gene is named only where the DNA matches it firmly. A row's size may be missing; if present it is once, few, many or a size class.

TGTGCCACCAGCAGAGATCCGGCGTATGGCAATGAGCAGTTCTTC CATSRDPAYGNEQFF TRBJ2-1 NA TRBV15 NA
TGTGCCAGCAGTTATGGGGGGGCTAACTACGAGCAGTACTTC CASSYGGANYEQYF TRBJ2-7 NA TRBV6-5 NA
TGTGCCAGCAGTTATGGACAGGGTACCGTCGAGCAGTACTTC CASSYGQGTVEQYF TRBJ2-7 TRBD1 TRBV12-3/TRBV12-4 NA
TGCGCCAGCAGCGGACGACAGGGTTTCTACAATGAGCAGTTCTTC CASSGRQGFYNEQFF TRBJ2-1 TRBD1 TRBV10-2 NA
TGTGCCACCGTGGGGACAGATACGCAGTATTTT CATVGTDTQYF TRBJ2-3 NA TRBV12-3/TRBV12-4 NA
TGTGCCAGCAGTCCATCCCCGGGACAGGGAACCTACGAGCAGTACTTC CASSPSPGQGTYEQYF TRBJ2-7 TRBD1 TRBV27 NA
TGTGCCAGCAGTGAAAGGTGGTACGAGCAGTACTTC CASSERWYEQYF TRBJ2-7 NA TRBV2 NA
TGTGCCAGCAGCGTAGGGAGGGGAGCCTACGAGCAGTACTTC CASSVGRGAYEQYF TRBJ2-7 NA TRBV9 NA
TGTGCCAGCAGCTTAGGACGCGGGAGGGCCAACGAGCAGTACTTC CASSLGRGRANEQYF TRBJ2-7 TRBD2 TRBV13 NA
TGTGCCATCAACTCGGCAGGTCAAGTCACTGAAGCTTTCTTT CAINSAGQVTEAFF TRBJ1-1 NA TRBV10-3 NA
TGTGCCAGCAGTTCCTGGGAAGCGGGAGTTCGTAGTGAGCAGTTCTTC CASSSWEAGVRSEQFF TRBJ2-1 TRBD2 TRBV6-5 NA
TGTGCCAGCAGCCAAGACCCCGGCGGCCTGAACACTGAAGCTTTCTTT CASSQDPGGLNTEAFF TRBJ1-1 NA TRBV14 NA
TGTGCCAGCAGTTTATGGGCGGGACAGTACTACGAGCAGTACTTC CASSLWAGQYYEQYF TRBJ2-7 NA TRBV28 NA
TGTGCCAGCAGTTTGCGGGCTAGCACAGATACGCAGTATTTT CASSLRASTDTQYF TRBJ2-3 NA TRBV12-3/TRBV12-4 NA
TGTGCCAGCAGTTTCGGGGACCTTACCGGGGGCTCCTACAATGAGCAGTTCTTC CASSFGDLTGGSYNEQFF TRBJ2-1 NA TRBV28 NA
TGTGCCAGCAGTTGGACCCCGGATGACAATGAGCAGTTCTTC CASSWTPDDNEQFF TRBJ2-1 NA TRBV27 NA
TGTGCCAGCAGCTTCGGACTAGCGAGTTTCACAGATACGCAGTATTTT CASSFGLASFTDTQYF TRBJ2-3 TRBD2 TRBV7-3 NA
TGTGCCAGCAGCCTAACAGGGGTGGAACTGTTTTTT CASSLTGVELFF TRBJ1-4 TRBD1 TRBV7-9 NA
TGCAGTGCTAGAGATTGGCACAACCCTATGGATGAGCAGTTCTTC CSARDWHNPMDEQFF TRBJ2-1 NA TRBV20-1 few
TGTGCCAGCAGGGATACAGGGGGCGGCAATCAGCCCCAGCATTTT CASRDTGGGNQPQHF TRBJ1-5 TRBD1 TRBV12-3/TRBV12-4 NA
TGTGCCAGCAACAAACGGGGTCCCCAAGAGACCCAGTACTTC CASNKRGPQETQYF TRBJ2-5 NA TRBV7-9 NA
TGTGCCAGCAGTTTGGTGGGCGGTGCCTACGAGCAGTACTTC CASSLVGGAYEQYF TRBJ2-7 NA TRBV12-3/TRBV12-4 NA
TGTGCCAGCAGTTACAGTGAGGGGAAAAAATATGGCTACACCTTC CASSYSEGKKYGYTF TRBJ1-2 NA TRBV6-5 NA
TGCGCCAGCACACGACAGGGGCAGCAAGAGACCCAGTACTTC CASTRQGQQETQYF TRBJ2-5 TRBD1 TRBV5-1 NA
TGTGCCAGCAGCTTAGGTGGCTCAGGCTACACCTTC CASSLGGSGYTF TRBJ1-2 NA TRBV11-2 few
TGTGCCAGCAGGCAAACAGGGGGCACCTCCTGCGAGCAGTACTTC CASRQTGGTSCEQYF TRBJ2-7 TRBD1 TRBV7-9 NA
TGTGCCAGCAGCTCATCCACAGGGGCTAGCAATCAGCCCCAGCATTTT CASSSSTGASNQPQHF TRBJ1-5 TRBD1 TRBV7-6 NA
TGTGCCAGCAGCCAAGATGATTTAGCGGTCTCCTACGAGCAGTACTTC CASSQDDLAVSYEQYF TRBJ2-7 NA TRBV3-1 NA
TGTGCCAGCAGTTTTCGGAATGAGCAGTTCTTC CASSFRNEQFF TRBJ2-1 NA TRBV27 few
TGCGCCAGCAGCTTGGGCGGACTAGGGCGCACAGATACGCAGTATTTT CASSLGGLGRTDTQYF TRBJ2-3 TRBD2 TRBV5-1 NA